The clone carrying this T cell receptor (beta chain) has a handful of counts. Synthesis of TCR cDNA relied on 5'RACE template switching, which attached a universal primer site and UMIs. MiXCR, run by TCRdb on the 5' RACE reads, gives a single entry per CDR3 protein. The data show about 630,000 distinct CDR3 sequences, with more than 9% seen just once and approximately 15% held by the top ten. This record comes from a study of T cells after yellow fever vaccination. Trimming took 4 bases from V and 4 from J, leaving 7 bases between them. The germline V gene encodes CDR1 SQVTM and CDR2 ANQGSEA. The CDR3 covers 12 residues.

This sequence was found in a man aged 30 to 39 who received the YFV17D yellow fever vaccine. This chain connects TRBV29-1 to TRBJ2-2; D unresolved. The material was PBMCs, obtained on the day of the yellow fever booster vaccination. The DNA for the CDR3 is TGCAGCGTTGGGAGAAGCACCGGGGAGCTGTTTTTT. Translating gives CSVGRSTGELFF.